The 21 T cell receptor beta chains below were found in one sample sequenced in a study of blood T cells in healthy people across ages. Together with a sample-barcoded 5' primer, a J-beta primer mix was included in a second PCR lasting roughly 6 to 12 cycles. One entry per CDR3 protein results from TCRdb running MiXCR on the 5' RACE reads. The sample has about 900,000 distinct CDR3 sequences, roughly 48% seen once; the top ten hold about an eighth. The material sequenced was blood. The receptors derive from a man aged 25 to 45 in good health.

For the CDR3, the DNA is TGCGCCAGCAGCCGCGGGACTAGCGGGGGCTCGTCCTACGAGCAGTTCTTC. Translating gives CASSRGTSGGSSYEQFF. This sequence joins TRBV4-1 and TRBJ2-1; TRBD2 matches 14 bases. CDR3 length equals 17 residues. Germline-derived CDR1 and CDR2 are MGHRA and YSYEKL. V shed 4 bases and J 10 bases; nucleotides not matched to a gene: 12.

The J gene is TRBJ2-3, the V gene TRBV6-6, with 10 bases lining up with TRBD1. Trimming at V came to 6 bases and at J to 5 bases, leaving 2 bases not matched to a gene. The germline V gene has CDR1 MNHNY and CDR2 SVGAGI (reference sequence). This CDR3 region has 13 residues. CDR3 nucleotide sequence: TGTGCCAGCAGGACAGGGGGCGGAGATACGCAGTATTTT. Protein product: CASRTGGGDTQYF.

The chain links TRBV6-5 to TRBJ2-1; 9 bases are shared with TRBD1. Germline CDR1 is MNHEY and CDR2 is SVGAGI. V shed 4 bases and J 12 bases; nucleotides not matched to a gene: 10. The CDR3 loop spans 14 amino acids. The CDR3 region is CASSSRGTGKGQFF. CDR3 nucleotides: TGTGCCAGCAGTTCCCGCGGGACAGGGAAGGGGCAGTTCTTC.

The table lists this clonotype with a count of one. The CDR3 DNA follows: TGTGCCAGCAACCTGGACAGGGGCCAATTCACAGATACGCAGTATTTT. It encodes CASNLDRGQFTDTQYF. The gene calls are TRBV28 and TRBJ2-3; 9 positions match TRBD1. CDR3 size: 16 residues. Trimming took 7 bases from V and 2 from J; bases not matched to a gene: 10. CDR1 and CDR2 (germline): MDHEN, SYDVKM.

The chain carries TRBV7-3 and TRBJ2-3, with TRBD2 matching 8 bases. The V and J ends lost 4 bases and 4 bases, in that order; junction bases with no gene match: 7. Germline V gene lookup returns CDR1 SGHTA and CDR2 FQGTGA. This CDR3 comprises 15 residues. The DNA of the CDR3 is TGTGCCAGCAGCTCACCGGGGACTAGGGCAGATACGCAGTATTTT. Translated: CASSSPGTRADTQYF.

V and J are TRBV9 and TRBJ2-1; the D gene could be TRBD1 or TRBD2 (5 bases each). CDR3 length: 16 residues. From germline, CDR1 is SGDLS and CDR2 YYNGEE. V lost 4 bases to trimming and J lost 4 bases, with 18 bases between them. The CDR3 reads CASSSTGTRAYNEQFF. The CDR3, as DNA: TGTGCCAGCAGCTCAACCGGGACCCGGGCGTACAATGAGCAGTTCTTC.

Concerning this clonotype itself: A much larger clone differs from this one at a single base, so this may be a read error. The chain couples TRBV7-2 to TRBJ2-7, with D unclear. Germline assignment: CDR1 SGHTA and CDR2 FQGNSA. The CDR3 length is 13 residues. V was clipped by 1 base and J by 3 bases, with 7 bases between them. Here the CDR3 reads CASSLEWGYEQYF. In nucleotides, the CDR3 is TGTGCCAGCAGCTTAGAGTGGGGCTACGAGCAGTACTTC.

This rearrangement joins TRBV6-2 or TRBV6-3 to TRBJ1-1; D unresolved. CDR1 MNHEY and CDR2 SVGEGT come from the germline V gene. The CDR3 covers 16 residues. With 6 bases removed from V and 0 bases from J, the gap between germline ends came to 17 bases. The DNA for the CDR3 is TGTGCCAGCAGCCTCTCGACCGGAGTCATGAACACTGAAGCTTTCTTT. It encodes CASSLSTGVMNTEAFF.

This clonotype was observed a few times. The V and J genes are TRBV12-3 or TRBV12-4 and TRBJ2-5; D remains ambiguous. With 2 bases removed from V and 3 bases from J, the gap between germline ends came to 13 bases. The CDR3 is 15 amino acids. CDR3 protein: CASSLSLPPKETQYF. The CDR3 region has the DNA TGTGCCAGCAGTTTATCTCTACCACCGAAAGAGACCCAGTACTTC.

The chain couples TRBV4-1 to TRBJ2-7; D ambiguous. Germline V gene lookup returns CDR1 MGHRA and CDR2 YSYEKL. There are 15 residues in the CDR3. Trimming took off 0 bases at V and 6 bases at J, with 15 bases between the two ends. CDR3 nucleotides: TGCGCCAGCAGCCAAGACTACCTGGCGGTCCGCGAGCAGTACTTC. Translation gives CASSQDYLAVREQYF.

The CDR3 DNA reads as TGTGCCACCTCGGAGGCCTACAATGAGCAGTTCTTC. Translation: CATSEAYNEQFF. This chain connects TRBV3-1 to TRBJ2-1; tentative D call: TRBD2 (5 bases). V lost 10 bases and J lost 2, with 9 bases in between. The length of the CDR3 is 12 residues. The V gene's germline CDR1 is LGHDT and CDR2 YNNKEL (reference sequence).

This clonotype was observed a few times. V usage is TRBV4-3 and J usage is TRBJ2-7; D possibly corresponds to TRBD1 (7 bases). This CDR3 has 17 residues. Looked up from germline, CDR1 is LGHNA and CDR2 is YSLEER. V gave up 0 bases and J gave up 1 base, with 16 bases separating them. Written as DNA, the CDR3 is TGCGCCAGCAGCCAAGACCGTCTCGCAGGGGGGTCCTACGAGCAGTACTTC. This encodes CASSQDRLAGGSYEQYF.

This sequence joins TRBV7-9 and TRBJ2-1, with TRBD1 matching over 10 bases. Germline lookup yields CDR1 SEHNR and CDR2 FQNEAQ (reference sequence). The J segment lost 7 bases and the V segment lost 4 bases, leaving 4 bases of the junction unmatched. There are 14 residues in the CDR3. The CDR3 region is CASSSKGQGNEQFF. In DNA, the CDR3 is TGTGCCAGCAGCTCTAAGGGACAGGGGAATGAGCAGTTCTTC.

The rearrangement uses TRBV7-9 and TRBJ2-3; 14 nucleotides align to TRBD2. Germline values: CDR1 SEHNR, CDR2 FQNEAQ (reference sequence). The CDR3 is made up of 15 amino acids. With V trimmed by 4 bases and J by 6 bases, 3 bases remained unmatched. In DNA, the CDR3 is TGTGCCAGCAGCTCTCGACTAGCGGGGGGGGATACGCAGTATTTT. Translating it yields CASSSRLAGGDTQYF.

The chain is built from TRBV2 and TRBJ2-3; 10 nucleotides match TRBD2. CDR3 length: 16 residues. J was trimmed by 5 bases and V by 7 bases; bases with no gene match: 12. Germline CDR1 SNHLY, CDR2 FYNNEI. The CDR3 sequence is CASKASGGQLQDTQYF. CDR3 DNA sequence: TGTGCCAGCAAAGCTAGCGGGGGTCAGCTCCAAGATACGCAGTATTTT.

This chain joins TRBV6-2 or TRBV6-3 and TRBJ2-2; maybe TRBD1 (6 bases). Per germline, CDR1 MNHEY and CDR2 SVGEGT. CDR3 length: 16 amino acids. Trimming took 6 bases from V and 5 from J, leaving 19 bases between them. The CDR3 loop is CASRGRTVKPTGELFF. The CDR3 DNA reads TGTGCCAGCAGGGGGCGGACAGTTAAACCTACCGGGGAGCTGTTTTTT.

Comments on this clonotype: A much larger clone differs from this one at a single base, so this may be a read error. This chain connects TRBV9 to TRBJ2-1; D is unclear. V was clipped by 4 bases and J by 0 bases, with 14 bases between them. Germline V gene sequence: CDR1 SGDLS, CDR2 YYNGEE. This CDR3 has 16 residues. The DNA of the CDR3 is TGTGCCAGCAGCCCTAGAGGAGTCAGCTCCTACAATGAGCAGTTCTTC. As protein: CASSPRGVSSYNEQFF. The whole variable domain, remainder taken from reference TRBV9 and TRBJ2-1, is DSGVTQTPKHLITATGQRVTLRCSPRSGDLSVYWYQQSLDQGLQFLIQYYNGEERAKGNILERFSAQQFPDLHSELNLSSLELGDSALYFCASSPRGVSSYNEQFFGPGTRLTVL.

The V call is TRBV4-2, the J call TRBJ2-1; 10 bases are a match to TRBD2. The length of the CDR3 is 17 residues. The germline V gene encodes CDR1 LGHNA and CDR2 YNFKEQ. Trimming took 0 bases from V and 9 from J; bases not matched to a gene: 11. The CDR3: CASSQDSRSGRAGEQFF. CDR3 bases: TGTGCCAGCAGCCAAGATTCCCGAAGCGGGAGGGCCGGTGAGCAGTTCTTC.

The V gene is TRBV7-9, the J gene TRBJ1-2; 7 bases are a match to TRBD1. CDR3 size: 15 residues. V was pared by 3 bases and J by 4 bases, with 8 bases of the junction left unmatched. Germline V gene data show CDR1 as SEHNR and CDR2 as FQNEAQ (reference sequence). CDR3 sequence: CASSLDATGSYGYTF. CDR3 bases: TGTGCCAGCAGCTTGGACGCGACAGGGAGCTATGGCTACACCTTC.

The rearrangement joins TRBV28 to TRBJ2-1; D possibly matches TRBD1 or TRBD2 (5 bases each). The CDR3 totals 16 residues. Looked up from germline, CDR1 is MDHEN and CDR2 is SYDVKM. Trimming cost V 4 bases and J 8 bases, with 21 bases left between them. The CDR3 reads CASSSPGTLTRDEQFF. CDR3 nucleotides: TGTGCCAGCAGTTCCCCCGGGACGCTTACCAGAGATGAGCAGTTCTTC.

The chain recombines TRBV4-1 with TRBJ2-3; 8 nucleotides agree with TRBD2. V lost 4 bases to trimming and J lost 6 bases; unmatched junction nucleotides: 9. Per the germline V gene, CDR1 is MGHRA and CDR2 is YSYEKL. This CDR3 spans 15 amino acids. The DNA of the CDR3 is TGCGCCAGCAGCCTCACGGGACTAGTTATGGATACGCAGTATTTT. Encoded protein: CASSLTGLVMDTQYF.